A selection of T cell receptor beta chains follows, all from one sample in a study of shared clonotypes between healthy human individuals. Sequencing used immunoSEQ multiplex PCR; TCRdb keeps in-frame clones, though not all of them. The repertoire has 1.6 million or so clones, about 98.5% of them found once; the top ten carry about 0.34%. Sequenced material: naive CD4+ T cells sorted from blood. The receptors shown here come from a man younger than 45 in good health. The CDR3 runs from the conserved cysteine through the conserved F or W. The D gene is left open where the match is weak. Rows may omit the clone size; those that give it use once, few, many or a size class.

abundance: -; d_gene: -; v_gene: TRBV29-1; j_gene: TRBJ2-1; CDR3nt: TGCAGCGTTGACAGGGTTGGGTCGTTCAATGAGCAGTTCTTC; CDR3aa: CSVDRVGSFNEQFF
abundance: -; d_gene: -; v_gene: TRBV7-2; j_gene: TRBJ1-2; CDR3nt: TGTGCCAGCCCCAGCCCCTCACAGGCGTTATATGGCTACACCTTC; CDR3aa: CASPSPSQALYGYTF
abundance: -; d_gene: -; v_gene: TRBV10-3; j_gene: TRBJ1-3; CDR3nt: TGTGCCATCAGTGAGTTGGACTCTGGAAACACCATATATTTT; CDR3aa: CAISELDSGNTIYF
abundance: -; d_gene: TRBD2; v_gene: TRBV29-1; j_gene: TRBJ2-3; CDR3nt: TGCAGCGTTGGGGGGGGACTAGTGGGAGATACGCAGTATTTT; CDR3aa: CSVGGGLVGDTQYF
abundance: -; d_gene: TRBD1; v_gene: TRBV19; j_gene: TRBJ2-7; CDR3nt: TGTGCCAGTAGTATCGGAGGGACAGGGCGCTACGAGCAGTACTTC; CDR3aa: CASSIGGTGRYEQYF
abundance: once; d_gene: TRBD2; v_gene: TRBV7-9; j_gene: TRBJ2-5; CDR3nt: TGTGCCAGCAGCTTGGCCGGGGGGGCGAAGGAGACCCAGTACTTC; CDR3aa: CASSLAGGAKETQYF
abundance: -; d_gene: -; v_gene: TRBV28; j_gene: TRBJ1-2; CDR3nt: TGTGCCAGCAGTTCCCCAGGCGGGAATGGCTACACCTTC; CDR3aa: CASSSPGGNGYTF
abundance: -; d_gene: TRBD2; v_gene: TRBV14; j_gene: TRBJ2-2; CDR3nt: TGTGCCAGCAGCCAAGATTCGTGGACTAGCGGGAGAGGCACCGGGGAGCTGTTTTTT; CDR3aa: CASSQDSWTSGRGTGELFF
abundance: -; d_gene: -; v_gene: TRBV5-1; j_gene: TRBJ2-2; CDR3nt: TGCGCCAGCAGCTTGGACCCTGGCGGGCCGAACACCGGGGAGCTGTTTTTT; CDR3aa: CASSLDPGGPNTGELFF
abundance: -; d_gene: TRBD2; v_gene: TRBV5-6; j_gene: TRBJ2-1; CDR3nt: TGTGCCAGCAGCTTGAGTTTCGGGACTAGCGGGGCAAATGAGCAGTTCTTC; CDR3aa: CASSLSFGTSGANEQFF
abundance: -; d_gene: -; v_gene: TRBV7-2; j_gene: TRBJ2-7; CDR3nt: TGTGCCAGCAGCTTAGACACCTACTCCTACGAGCAGTACTTC; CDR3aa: CASSLDTYSYEQYF
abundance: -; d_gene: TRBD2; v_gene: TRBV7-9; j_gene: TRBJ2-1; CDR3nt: TGTGCCAGCAGCTTGAAGCGGGAGCTAGGTGAGCAGTTCTTC; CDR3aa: CASSLKRELGEQFF
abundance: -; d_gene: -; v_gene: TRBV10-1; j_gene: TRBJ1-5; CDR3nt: TGCGCCAGCAGTGAGAATGGAGGACAGCCCCAGCATTTT; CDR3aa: CASSENGGQPQHF
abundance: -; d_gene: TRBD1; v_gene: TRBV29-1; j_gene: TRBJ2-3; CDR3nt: TGCAGCGCCCGGACAGGGAGCGCAGATACGCAGTATTTT; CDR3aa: CSARTGSADTQYF
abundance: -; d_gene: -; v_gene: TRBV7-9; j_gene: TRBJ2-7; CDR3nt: TGTGCCAGCAGCTACGGACCCGAATCCTCCTACGAGCAGTACTTC; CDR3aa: CASSYGPESSYEQYF
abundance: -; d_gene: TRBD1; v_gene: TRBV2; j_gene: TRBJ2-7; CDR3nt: TGTGCCAGTGGGTCCAGGGGGTCTGAGCAGTACTTC; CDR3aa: CASGSRGSEQYF
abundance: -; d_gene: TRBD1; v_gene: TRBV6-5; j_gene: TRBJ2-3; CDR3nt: TGTGCCAGCAGTTCCACCGGACAGGGTTACACAGATACGCAGTATTTT; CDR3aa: CASSSTGQGYTDTQYF
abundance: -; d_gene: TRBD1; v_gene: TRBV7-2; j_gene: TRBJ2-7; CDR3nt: TGTGCCAGCAGCTTATGGGACAGGGACTACGAGCAGTACTTC; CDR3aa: CASSLWDRDYEQYF
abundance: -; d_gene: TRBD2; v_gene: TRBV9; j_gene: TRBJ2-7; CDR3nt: TGTGCCAGCAGCGTAGACGGGCGAGCGGGAGGGCCCTACGAGCAGTACTTC; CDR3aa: CASSVDGRAGGPYEQYF
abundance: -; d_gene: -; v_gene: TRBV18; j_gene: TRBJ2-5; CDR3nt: TGTGCCAGCTCACCACAGATTCAGGGGAGCGAGACCCAGTACTTC; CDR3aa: CASSPQIQGSETQYF
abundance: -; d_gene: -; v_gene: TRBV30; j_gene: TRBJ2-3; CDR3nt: TGTGCCTGGAGTCTCCACCCGACAGCCCCGAGCACAGATACGCAGTATTTT; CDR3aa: CAWSLHPTAPSTDTQYF
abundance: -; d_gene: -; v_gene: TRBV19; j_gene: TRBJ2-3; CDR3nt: TGTGCCAGTAGTATGGTCCCTAGCACAGATACGCAGTATTTT; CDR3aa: CASSMVPSTDTQYF
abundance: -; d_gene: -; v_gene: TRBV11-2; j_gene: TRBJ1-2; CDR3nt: TGTGCCAGCAGCTTAGATCTTTGGGACTTTCCCACTGGCTACACCTTC; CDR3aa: CASSLDLWDFPTGYTF
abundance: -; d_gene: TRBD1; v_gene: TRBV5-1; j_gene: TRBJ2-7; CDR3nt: TGCGCCAGCAGCCCGGGGACAGGGAGCTCCTACGAGCAGTACTTC; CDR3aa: CASSPGTGSSYEQYF
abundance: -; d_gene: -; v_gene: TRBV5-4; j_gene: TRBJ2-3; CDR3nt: TGTGCCAGCAGCTTGAACTCTGGGTTCACAGATACGCAGTATTTT; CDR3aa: CASSLNSGFTDTQYF
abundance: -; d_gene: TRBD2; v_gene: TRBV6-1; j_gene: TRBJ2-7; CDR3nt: TGTGCCAGCAGTGCATCTAGCGGGAGAAGCGAGCAGTACTTC; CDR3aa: CASSASSGRSEQYF
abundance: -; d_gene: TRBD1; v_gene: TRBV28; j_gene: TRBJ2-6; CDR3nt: TGTGCCTCTTTTCCGTTTGGCAGGGGGCTTCTTGCTGGGGCCAACGTCCTGACTTTC; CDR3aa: CASFPFGRGLLAGANVLTF
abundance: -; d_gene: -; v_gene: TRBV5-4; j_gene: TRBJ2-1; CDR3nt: TGTGCCAGCAGCTTGGGGGATCACAATGAGCAGTTCTTC; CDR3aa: CASSLGDHNEQFF
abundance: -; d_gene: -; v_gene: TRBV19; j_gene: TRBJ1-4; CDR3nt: TGTGCCTCCGGCCCCACAGGGAAGGAAAAACTGTTTTTT; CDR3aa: CASGPTGKEKLFF
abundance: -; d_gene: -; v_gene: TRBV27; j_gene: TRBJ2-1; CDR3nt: TGTGCCAGCAGTTTATCGATAATTGGGGATGAGGGAGTGACTGAGCAGTTCTTC; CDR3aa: CASSLSIIGDEGVTEQFF
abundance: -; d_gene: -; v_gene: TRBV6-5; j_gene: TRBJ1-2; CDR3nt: TGTGCCAGCAGTTATAGCCGGGGCGCTAACTATGGCTACACCTTC; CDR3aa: CASSYSRGANYGYTF
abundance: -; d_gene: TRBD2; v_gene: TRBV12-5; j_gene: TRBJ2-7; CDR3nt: TGTGCTAGTGGTTTAAAAGCGGGAGGATACGAGCAGTACTTC; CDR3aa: CASGLKAGGYEQYF